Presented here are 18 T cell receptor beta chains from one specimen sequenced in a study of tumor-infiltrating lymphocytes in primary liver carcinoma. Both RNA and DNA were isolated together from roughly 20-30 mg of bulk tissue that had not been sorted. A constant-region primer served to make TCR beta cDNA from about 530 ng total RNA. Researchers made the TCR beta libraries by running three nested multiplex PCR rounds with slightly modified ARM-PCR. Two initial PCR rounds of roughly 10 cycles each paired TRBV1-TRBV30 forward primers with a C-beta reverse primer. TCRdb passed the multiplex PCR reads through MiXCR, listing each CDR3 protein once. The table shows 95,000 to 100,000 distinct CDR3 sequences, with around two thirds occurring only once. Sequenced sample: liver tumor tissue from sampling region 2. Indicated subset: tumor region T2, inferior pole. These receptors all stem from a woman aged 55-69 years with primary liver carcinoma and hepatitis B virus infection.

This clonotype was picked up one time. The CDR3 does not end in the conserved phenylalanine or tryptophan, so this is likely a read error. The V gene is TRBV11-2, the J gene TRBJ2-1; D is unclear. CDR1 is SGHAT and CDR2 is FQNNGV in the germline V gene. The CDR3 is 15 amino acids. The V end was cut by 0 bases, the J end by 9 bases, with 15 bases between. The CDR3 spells CASSLEAGSICEQFI. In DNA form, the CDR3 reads TGTGCCAGCAGCTTAGAGGCAGGAAGTATCTGTGAGCAGTTCATC.

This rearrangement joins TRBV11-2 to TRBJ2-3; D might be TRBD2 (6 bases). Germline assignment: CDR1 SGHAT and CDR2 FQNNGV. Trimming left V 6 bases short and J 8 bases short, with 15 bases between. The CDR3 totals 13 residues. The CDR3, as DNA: TGTGCCAGCAGTATGCGACGGGGGAGTACGCAGTATTTT. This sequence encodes CASSMRRGSTQYF.

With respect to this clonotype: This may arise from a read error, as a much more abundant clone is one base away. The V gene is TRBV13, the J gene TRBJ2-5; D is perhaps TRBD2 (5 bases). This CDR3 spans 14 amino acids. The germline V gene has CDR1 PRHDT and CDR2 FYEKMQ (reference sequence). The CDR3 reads CDSSSSASRETQYF. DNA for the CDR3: TGTGACAGCAGCTCGTCGGCTAGCAGGGAGACCCAGTACTTC.

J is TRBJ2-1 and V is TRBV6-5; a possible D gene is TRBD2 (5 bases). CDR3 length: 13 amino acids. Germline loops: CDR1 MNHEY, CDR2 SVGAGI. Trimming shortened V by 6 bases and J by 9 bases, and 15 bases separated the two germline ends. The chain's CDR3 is CASSRGLDGEQFF. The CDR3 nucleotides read TGTGCCAGCAGCCGCGGGCTAGACGGTGAGCAGTTCTTC.

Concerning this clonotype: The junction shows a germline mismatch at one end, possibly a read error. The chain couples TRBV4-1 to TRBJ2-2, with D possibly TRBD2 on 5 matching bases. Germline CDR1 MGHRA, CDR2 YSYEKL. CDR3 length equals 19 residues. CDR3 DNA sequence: TGCGCCAGCAGCCAGGTCTTGACTGGCGGGCGACCGAACACCGGGGAGCTGCTTTTT. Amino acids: CASSQVLTGGRPNTGELLF.

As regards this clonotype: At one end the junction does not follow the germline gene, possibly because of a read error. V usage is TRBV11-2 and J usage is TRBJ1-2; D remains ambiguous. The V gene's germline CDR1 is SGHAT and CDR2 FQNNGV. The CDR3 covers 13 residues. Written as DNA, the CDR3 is TGTGCCAGCTTAAGTTTAACAGCGTATGGTTACACCTTC. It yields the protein CASLSLTAYGYTF.

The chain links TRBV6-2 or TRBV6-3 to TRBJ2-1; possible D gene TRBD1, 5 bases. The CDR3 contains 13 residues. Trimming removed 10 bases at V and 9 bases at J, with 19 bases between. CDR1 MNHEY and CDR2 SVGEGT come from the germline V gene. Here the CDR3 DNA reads TGTGCCACCAGGGTGACTGCGAACAGTGAGCAGTTCTTC. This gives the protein CATRVTANSEQFF.

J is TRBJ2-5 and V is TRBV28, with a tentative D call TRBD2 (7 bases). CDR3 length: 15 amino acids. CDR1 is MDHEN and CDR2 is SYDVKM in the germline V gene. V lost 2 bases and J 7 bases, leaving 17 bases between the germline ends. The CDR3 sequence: CASSLGGGQGRTQYF. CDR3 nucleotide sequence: TGTGCCAGCAGTTTAGGGGGGGGCCAGGGAAGGACCCAGTACTTC.

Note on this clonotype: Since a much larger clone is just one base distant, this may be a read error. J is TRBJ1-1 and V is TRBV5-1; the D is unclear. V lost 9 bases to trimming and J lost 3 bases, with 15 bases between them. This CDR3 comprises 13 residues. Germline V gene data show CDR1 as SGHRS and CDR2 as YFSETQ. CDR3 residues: CATSRRDDTEAFF. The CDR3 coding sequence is TGCGCCACCTCCCGCCGTGACGACACTGAAGCTTTCTTT.

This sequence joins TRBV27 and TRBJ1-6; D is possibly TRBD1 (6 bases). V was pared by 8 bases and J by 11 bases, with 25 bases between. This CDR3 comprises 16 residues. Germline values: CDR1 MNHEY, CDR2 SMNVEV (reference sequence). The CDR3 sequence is CASGQTLTWGSTPLHF. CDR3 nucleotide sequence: TGTGCCAGCGGACAGACCCTTACATGGGGTAGTACACCCCTCCACTTT.

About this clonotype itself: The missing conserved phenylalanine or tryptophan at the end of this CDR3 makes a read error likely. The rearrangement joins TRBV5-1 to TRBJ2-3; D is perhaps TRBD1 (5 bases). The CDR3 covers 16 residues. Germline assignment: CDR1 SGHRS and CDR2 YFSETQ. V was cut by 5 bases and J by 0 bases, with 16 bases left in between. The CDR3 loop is CASRGETATSTDTQYL. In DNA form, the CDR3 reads TGCGCCAGCAGAGGAGAGACAGCCACTAGCACAGATACGCAGTATCTT.

CDR3: CANSFSQTNYGYTF. In nucleotides, the CDR3 is TGTGCCAATAGCTTTTCACAGACTAACTATGGCTACACCTTC. The chain couples TRBV11-2 to TRBJ1-2; D call uncertain. CDR1 is SGHAT and CDR2 is FQNNGV in the germline V gene. Trimming took 10 bases from V and 0 from J, leaving 15 bases between them. This CDR3 is built from 14 residues.

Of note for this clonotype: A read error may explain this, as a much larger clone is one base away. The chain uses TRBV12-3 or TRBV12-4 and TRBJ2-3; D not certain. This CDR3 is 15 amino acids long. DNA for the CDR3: TGTGTCAGCAGCATACAGATGACTGGTCCTGATACGCAGTATTTT. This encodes CVSSIQMTGPDTQYF.

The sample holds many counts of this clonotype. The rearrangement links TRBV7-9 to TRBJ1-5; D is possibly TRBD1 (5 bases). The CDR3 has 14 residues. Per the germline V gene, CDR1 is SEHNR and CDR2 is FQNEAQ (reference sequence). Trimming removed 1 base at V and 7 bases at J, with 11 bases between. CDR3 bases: TGTGCCAGCAGCTTAGAAGGGGTGAAACAGCCCCAGCATTTT. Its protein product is CASSLEGVKQPQHF.

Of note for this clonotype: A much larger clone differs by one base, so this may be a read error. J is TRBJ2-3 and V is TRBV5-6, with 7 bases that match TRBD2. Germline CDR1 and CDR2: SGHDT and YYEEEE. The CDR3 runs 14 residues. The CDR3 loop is CVSSLWGGTDTQYF. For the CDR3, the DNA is TGTGTCAGCAGCTTGTGGGGGGGAACAGATACGCAGTATTTT.

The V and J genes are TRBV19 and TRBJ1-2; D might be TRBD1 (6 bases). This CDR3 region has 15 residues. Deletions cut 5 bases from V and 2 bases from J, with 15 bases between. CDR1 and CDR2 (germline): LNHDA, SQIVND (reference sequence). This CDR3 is CASSLLGASNYGYTF. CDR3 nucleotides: TGTGCCAGTAGTTTATTGGGGGCGTCGAACTATGGCTACACCTTC.

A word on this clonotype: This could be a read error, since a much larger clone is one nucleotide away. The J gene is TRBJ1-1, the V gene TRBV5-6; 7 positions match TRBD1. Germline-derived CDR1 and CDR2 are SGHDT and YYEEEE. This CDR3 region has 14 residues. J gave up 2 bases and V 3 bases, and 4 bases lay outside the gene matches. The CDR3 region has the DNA TGTGCCAGCAGCTCGACAGGGTATAACACTGAAGCTTTCTTT. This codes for CASSSTGYNTEAFF. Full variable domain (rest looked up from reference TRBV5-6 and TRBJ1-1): DAGVTQSPTHLIKTRGQQVTLRCSPKSGHDTVSWYQQALGQGPQFIFQYYEEEERQRGNFPDRFSGHQFPNYSSELNVNALLLGDSALYLCASSSTGYNTEAFFGQGTRLTVV.

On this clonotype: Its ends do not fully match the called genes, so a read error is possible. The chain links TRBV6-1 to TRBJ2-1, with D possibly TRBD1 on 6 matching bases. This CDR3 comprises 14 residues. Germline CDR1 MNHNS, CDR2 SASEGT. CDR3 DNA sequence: TGTGCCAGCAGTTTGCACAGGGTCTTGGCCGGGCAGTCCTTC. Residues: CASSLHRVLAGQSF.